Following are 8 T cell receptor beta chains from one sample sequenced in a study of T cell repertoires and HLA-DP antigens. This table comes from immunoSEQ multiplex PCR, and its TCRdb copy is limited to in-frame clones, with some not included. This sample yields about 110,000 clones, of which nearly 95% are seen a single time; about 0.25% belongs to the top ten. For these TCRs, the target antigens are not known. The specimen was CD4+ T cells from PBMCs. Receptors originate from a woman between 18 and 29 years old in good health and CMV-seronegative.

The chain employs TRBV5-5 and TRBJ2-7; 8 nucleotides align to TRBD2. CDR1 and CDR2 from the germline V gene are SGHKS and YYEKEE (reference sequence). The CDR3 extends over 19 amino acids. J lost 2 bases, V lost 0 bases, and 16 bases had no gene match. CDR3 sequence: CASSLVGLAGILTPYEQYF. CDR3 DNA sequence: TGTGCCAGCAGCTTGGTGGGGTTAGCGGGGATACTGACTCCCTACGAGCAGTACTTC.

The sample holds a few counts of this clone. CDR3 bases: TGCGCCAGCAGCCAAGAAGGCCCGGGGGGCTATGGCTACACCTTC. It codes for CASSQEGPGGYGYTF. This sequence joins TRBV4-1 and TRBJ1-2; TRBD1 is a possible D gene (5 bases). This CDR3 has 15 residues. Germline lookup yields CDR1 MGHRA and CDR2 YSYEKL. V was cut by 0 bases and J by 4 bases, with 12 bases left in between.

This clone has only one observation. J is TRBJ1-2 and V is TRBV18; TRBD1 agrees at 10 bases. This CDR3 has 14 residues. Looked up from germline, CDR1 is KGHSH and CDR2 is LQKENI. Germline trimming cut 5 bases from V and 8 bases from J; bases unmatched to any gene: 8. CDR3 residues: CASSVSGTGDGYTF. In nucleotides, the CDR3 is TGTGCCAGCTCAGTATCCGGGACAGGGGACGGCTACACCTTC.

The chain has TRBV5-5 and TRBJ1-1; no definite D call. Germline V CDR1 and CDR2: SGHKS, YYEKEE (reference sequence). Between the trimmed V and J ends, which lost 0 bases and 1 base, there was a span of 4 bases. This CDR3 contains 13 residues. CDR3 nucleotide sequence: TGTGCCAGCAGCTTGGGGGGGAACACTGAAGCTTTCTTT. It codes for CASSLGGNTEAFF.

This rearrangement joins TRBV5-1 to TRBJ2-7; D is uncertain. Germline V CDR1 and CDR2: SGHRS, YFSETQ. CDR3 length equals 13 residues. Between the trimmed V and J ends, which lost 7 bases and 0 bases, there was a span of 11 bases. CDR3 in amino acids: CASAGTVSYEQYF. The CDR3 nucleotides read TGCGCCAGCGCCGGCACCGTCTCCTACGAGCAGTACTTC.

V and J are TRBV11-2 and TRBJ2-7, with a possible D match to TRBD2 (5 bases). CDR1 is SGHAT, CDR2 FQNNGV, per germline. V was trimmed by 5 bases and J by 3 bases, leaving 20 bases between them. The CDR3 consists of 16 residues. The CDR3 nucleotides are TGTGCCAGCAGCCTAAGACGTTCGCGGGCTTACTACGAGCAGTACGTC. Protein sequence: CASSLRRSRAYYEQYV.

V usage is TRBV7-2 and J usage is TRBJ1-6; the D gene is possibly TRBD1 (6 bases). Per the germline V gene, CDR1 is SGHTA and CDR2 is FQGNSA. V gave up 1 base and J gave up 19 bases, with 14 bases separating them. CDR3 length: 12 amino acids. CDR3 sequence (DNA): TGTGCCAGCAGCTTAGATATAGGGGGACCGCACTTT. The encoded protein is CASSLDIGGPHF.

The chain links TRBV19 to TRBJ1-2; D remains unclear. Germline CDR1 LNHDA, CDR2 SQIVND (reference sequence). V dropped 5 bases and J dropped 4 bases, with 20 bases sitting between them. The CDR3 loop spans 16 amino acids. As DNA, the CDR3 is TGTGCCAGTAGTTTCCCGACGGACCTAAGCATCTATGGCTACACCTTC. Translation gives CASSFPTDLSIYGYTF.